This T cell receptor (beta chain) was identified in a study of shared clonotypes between healthy human individuals. General observations from the study: Deeper or shallower sequencing was expected to change how clonotypes are shared among donors.

The sample holds a few counts of this clone. Its specificity is not known. Replicate PCRs for sorted subsets used approximately 190 ng DNA; this equaled some 30,000 T cell genomes. Sequencing was performed with immunoSEQ multiplex PCR; in TCRdb, only in-frame clones are kept and a portion is missing. The sample records more than 550,000 clones, 72% being singletons. There are 15 residues in the CDR3. V shed 3 bases and J 2 bases; nucleotides not matched to a gene: 5. Germline CDR1 is GTSNPN and CDR2 is SVGIG (reference sequence). The sequence derives from a woman under 40 in good health. Material for sequencing was memory CD4+ T cells sorted from blood. The sample's subset: CD45RA-negative fraction. The chain joins TRBV30 to TRBJ2-3; 10 bases agree with TRBD2. CDR3 in amino acids: CAWRGTSGNTDTQYF. The CDR3 DNA is TGTGCCTGGAGGGGTACTAGCGGGAACACAGATACGCAGTATTTT.